Following are 20 T cell receptor beta chains from one sample sequenced in a study of CD8 T cells in Susac syndrome (dated by TCRdb to between 2018 and 2020). The library was prepared using the immunoSEQ multiplex PCR assay. RNA was extracted using the RNeasy kit, and about 0.5 to 1 microgram was reverse transcribed with random hexamers. Using fastp trimming at Q25 and MiXCR clonotype assembly, TCRdb reanalyzed the public sequencing data and kept in-frame beta chains. Every distinct CDR3 protein forms one entry, paired with its most common genes and DNA. The sample includes approximately 230,000 distinct CDR3 sequences, with approximately 92% observed a single time. The top ten clonotypes cover 0.065% to 0.08% of the sample. Sequencing was performed on CD4+ T cells from PBMCs. The receptors here all came from a human donor with multiple sclerosis.

V usage is TRBV7-2 and J usage is TRBJ1-2; tentatively, D is TRBD1 (6 bases). The germline V gene has CDR1 SGHTA and CDR2 FQGNSA. V dropped 1 base and J dropped 4 bases, with 19 bases sitting between them. CDR3 length: 17 residues. CDR3 protein: CASSLVGGRSTSYGYTF. The CDR3 bases are TGTGCCAGCAGCTTAGTGGGGGGCAGGTCTACGTCCTATGGCTACACCTTC.

CDR3 sequence reads: CASSLVSVRGRTNTEAFF. CDR3 nucleotides: TGTGCCAGCAGCTTAGTTTCGGTGCGTGGCAGAACCAACACTGAAGCTTTCTTT. The V gene is TRBV7-4, the J gene TRBJ1-1; the D is unclear. The V end was cut by 1 base, the J end by 2 bases, with 20 bases between. This CDR3 has 18 amino acids. Germline assignment: CDR1 SGHVT and CDR2 SQSDAQ.

This clonotype was observed a single time. This sequence joins TRBV12-3 or TRBV12-4 and TRBJ2-1; TRBD2 matches at 8 bases. V shed 6 bases and J 9 bases; nucleotides not matched to a gene: 10. The CDR3 length is 14 residues. The chain's CDR3 is CASSWAGRAVEQFF. The CDR3 nucleotides are TGTGCCAGCAGCTGGGCCGGGAGGGCCGTTGAGCAGTTCTTC.

V gene TRBV6-5 combines with J gene TRBJ2-7; the D gene is possibly TRBD2 (5 bases). The CDR3 is made up of 14 amino acids. Trimming removed 2 bases from V and 4 bases from J, with 12 bases in between. Germline V CDR1 and CDR2: MNHEY, SVGAGI. The CDR3 nucleotides read TGTGCCAGCAGTTACGGGAGAGAATATTACGAGCAGTACGTC. Its translation: CASSYGREYYEQYV.

This clonotype was recorded once. A read error may account for a junction end that differs from germline. The gene calls are TRBV7-7 and TRBJ2-1, with D tentatively TRBD2 (5 bases). Per germline, CDR1 SSHAT and CDR2 FNYEAQ (reference sequence). CDR3 size: 13 residues. The CDR3 sequence: CASSLALSSEQFF. The CDR3 bases are TGTGCTAGCAGCTTAGCGCTATCTTCCGAGCAGTTCTTC.

This clonotype was detected only once. The gene calls are TRBV25-1 and TRBJ2-2, with a possible D match to TRBD2 (5 bases). The V and J ends lost 3 bases and 0 bases respectively, with 11 bases between them. Germline-derived CDR1 and CDR2 are MGHDK and SYGVNS. The CDR3 consists of 16 residues. The CDR3 is CASSEYGGANTGELFF. CDR3 bases: TGTGCCAGCAGTGAGTACGGAGGCGCGAACACCGGGGAGCTGTTTTTT.

V is TRBV12-3 or TRBV12-4 and J is TRBJ2-7, with 16 positions matching TRBD2. J gave up 7 bases and V 6 bases, and 9 bases lay outside the gene matches. This CDR3 is 16 amino acids long. CDR3 coding DNA: TGTGCCAGCAGCGGGACTAGCGGGAGGGCGGTCCGGGAGCAGTACGTC. Protein sequence: CASSGTSGRAVREQYV.

This clonotype was seen once. V and J are TRBV10-1 and TRBJ2-5, with a tentative D call TRBD1 (6 bases). CDR3 length equals 15 residues. Germline V gives CDR1 WNHNN, CDR2 SYGVQD (reference sequence). V lost 0 bases and J lost 5, with 13 bases in between. In DNA form, the CDR3 reads TGCGCCAGCAGTGAGTCGGGAACAGGGCGCGAGACCCAGTACTTC. Its protein is CASSESGTGRETQYF.

V is TRBV6-1 and J is TRBJ2-7, with TRBD2 matching over 15 bases. The CDR3 runs 15 residues. Unmatched junction bases numbered 0, after V lost 6 bases and J lost 0 bases. From germline, CDR1 is MNHNS and CDR2 SASEGT. This CDR3 is CASRGLAGGSYEQYF. CDR3 in DNA: TGTGCCAGCAGGGGACTAGCGGGGGGCTCCTACGAGCAGTACTTC.

The chain links TRBV6-2 or TRBV6-3 to TRBJ2-2, with D unresolved. This CDR3 region has 11 residues. CDR1 is MNHEY and CDR2 is SVGEGT in the germline V gene. V was pared by 5 bases and J by 7 bases, with 5 bases between. CDR3 nucleotides: TGTGCCAGCAGTACCTACGGGGAGCTGTTTTTT. It yields the protein CASSTYGELFF.

The V call is TRBV4-2, the J call TRBJ1-1, with D maybe TRBD1 (6 bases). CDR1 LGHNA and CDR2 YNFKEQ come from the germline V gene. The CDR3 has 13 residues. Trimming took off 6 bases at V and 4 bases at J, with 12 bases between the two ends. CDR3 bases: TGTGCCAGCAGTTACAGGGAGGGCACTGAAGCTTTCTTT. It encodes CASSYREGTEAFF.

V and J are TRBV12-3 or TRBV12-4 and TRBJ2-5; the D is unclear. This CDR3 has 14 amino acids. Trimming removed 5 bases at V and 2 bases at J, with 12 bases between. The CDR3 sequence: CASSAWTEQETQYF. CDR3 nucleotide sequence: TGTGCCAGCAGTGCCTGGACGGAGCAAGAGACCCAGTACTTC.

This clonotype came up a few times. The rearrangement uses TRBV18 and TRBJ2-5; 8 nucleotides line up with TRBD1. This CDR3 has 14 amino acids. With 2 bases clipped from V and 5 bases from J, the junction kept 4 bases outside the gene matches. Per germline, CDR1 KGHSH and CDR2 LQKENI. CDR3 nucleotides: TGTGCCAGCTCACCAAGACAGGGGAAGGAGACCCAGTACTTC. Translation gives CASSPRQGKETQYF.

The rearrangement uses TRBV6-1 and TRBJ2-1; 11 bases match TRBD2. V was clipped by 5 bases and J by 5 bases; unmatched bases: 11. Germline CDR1 and CDR2: MNHNS and SASEGT. The CDR3 covers 17 residues. The CDR3 loop reads CASSKTRLAGLNNEQFF. The CDR3 DNA sequence: TGTGCCAGCAGTAAAACACGACTAGCGGGGCTGAACAATGAGCAGTTCTTC.

This chain connects TRBV12-3 or TRBV12-4 to TRBJ2-2; 10 positions agree with TRBD1. CDR3 length: 18 residues. V shed 7 bases, J shed 3 bases, and the junction held 14 bases outside the gene matches. The CDR3, as DNA: TGTGCCAGCACCAACCTCAGGGGGGGACAGGGGTACACCGGGGAGCTGTTTTTT. It specifies CASTNLRGGQGYTGELFF.

V usage is TRBV6-1 and J usage is TRBJ1-6; 7 bases line up with TRBD1. The CDR3 sequence is 15 residues long. Germline V gene sequence: CDR1 MNHNS, CDR2 SASEGT. J lost 8 bases, V lost 2 bases, and 6 bases had no gene match. As DNA, the CDR3 is TGTGCCAGCAGTGAAACGACGACAGGGTATTCACCCCTCCACTTT. This translates into CASSETTTGYSPLHF.

The chain carries TRBV29-1 and TRBJ2-1; D assignment may be TRBD1 or TRBD2 (5 bases each). This CDR3 spans 17 amino acids. CDR1 and CDR2 (germline): SQVTM, ANQGSEA. The V end lost 0 bases, the J end lost 0 bases, and 15 bases lay between the germline ends. The DNA for the CDR3 is TGCAGCGTTGAAGACCCCGTGGGGGTGAGCTCCTACAATGAGCAGTTCTTC. This encodes CSVEDPVGVSSYNEQFF.

The V and J genes are TRBV19 and TRBJ2-3, with D possibly being TRBD1 (5 bases). Germline CDR1 and CDR2: LNHDA and SQIVND (reference sequence). Trimming cost V 5 bases and J 2 bases, with 17 bases left between them. The CDR3 length is 16 residues. CDR3 nucleotides: TGTGCCAGTAGTCTCATTGGACAAGGGCACACAGATACGCAGTATTTT. As protein: CASSLIGQGHTDTQYF.

This chain uses TRBV14 with TRBJ2-7; 13 bases fit TRBD2. The CDR3 sequence is 14 residues long. CDR1 is SGHDN and CDR2 is FVKESK in the germline V gene. The CDR3 loop is CARRTSGSPHEQYV. In DNA form, the CDR3 reads TGTGCTAGGAGGACTAGCGGGAGCCCCCACGAGCAGTACGTC.

This chain uses TRBV2 with TRBJ2-7; no definite D call. The CDR3 sequence is 12 residues long. Germline values: CDR1 SNHLY, CDR2 FYNNEI. Trimming removed 6 bases from V and 4 bases from J, with 10 bases in between. The CDR3 spells CASRDTVYEQYV. CDR3 DNA sequence: TGTGCCAGCAGGGATACAGTGTACGAGCAGTACGTC.